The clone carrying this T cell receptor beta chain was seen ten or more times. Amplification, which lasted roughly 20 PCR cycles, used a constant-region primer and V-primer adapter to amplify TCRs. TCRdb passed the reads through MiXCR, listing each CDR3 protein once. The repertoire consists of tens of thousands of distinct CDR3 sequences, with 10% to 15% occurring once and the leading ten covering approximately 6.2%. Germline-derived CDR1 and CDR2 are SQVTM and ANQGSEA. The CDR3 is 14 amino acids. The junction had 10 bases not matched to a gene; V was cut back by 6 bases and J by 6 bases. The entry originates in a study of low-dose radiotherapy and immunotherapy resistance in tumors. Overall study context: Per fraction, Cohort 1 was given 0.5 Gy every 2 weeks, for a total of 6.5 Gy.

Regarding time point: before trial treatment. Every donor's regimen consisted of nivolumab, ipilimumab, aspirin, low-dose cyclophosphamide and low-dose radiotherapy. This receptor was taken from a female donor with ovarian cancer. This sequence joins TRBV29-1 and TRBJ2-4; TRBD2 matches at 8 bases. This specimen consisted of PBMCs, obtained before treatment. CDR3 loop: CSVHGIGRGNIQYF. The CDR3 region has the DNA TGCAGCGTGCACGGAATCGGGAGGGGAAACATTCAGTACTTC.